These T cell receptor beta chains were read from a single sample in a study of cytomegalovirus exposure and HLA in healthy donors. Some clones are missing from TCRdb's copy, which holds only in-frame ones; the method was immunoSEQ multiplex PCR. The repertoire holds over 150,000 clones, with approximately 80% as singletons. The sample consisted of PBMCs. These receptors all come from a man between 18 and 29 years old in good health and CMV-seropositive. The CDR3 runs from the conserved cysteine through the conserved F or W. The D gene is left open where the match is weak. A row's size may be missing; if present it is once, few, many or a size class.

clone_size j_call v_call d_call cdr3_aa cdr3_nt
- TRBJ1-1 TRBV6-1 TRBD1 CASRGTGVNTEAFF TGTGCCAGCAGGGGGACAGGGGTGAACACTGAAGCTTTCTTT
- TRBJ1-3 TRBV5-1 TRBD1 CASSLGDRATFGNTIYF TGCGCCAGCAGCTTGGGAGACAGGGCGACATTTGGAAACACCATATATTTT
- TRBJ1-1 TRBV27 - CASSLSRQMNTEAFF TGTGCCAGCAGTTTAAGCCGACAGATGAACACTGAAGCTTTCTTT
- TRBJ1-1 TRBV6-5 - CASSYSRQMNTEAFF TGTGCCAGCAGTTACTCCAGACAGATGAACACTGAAGCTTTCTTT
- TRBJ1-4 TRBV27 TRBD1 CASSRTGANEKLFF TGTGCCAGCAGCCGAACAGGGGCTAATGAAAAACTGTTTTTT
- TRBJ1-6 TRBV7-8 - CASSPAASKWVNSPLHF TGTGCCAGCAGCCCGGCGGCATCTAAATGGGTTAATTCACCCCTCCACTTT
once TRBJ1-5 TRBV27 TRBD1 CASSLSGTGNQPQHF TGTGCCAGCAGTTTATCCGGGACAGGGAATCAGCCCCAGCATTTT
- TRBJ1-1 TRBV7-9 TRBD1 CASSQDRATEAFF TGTGCCAGCAGCCAGGACAGGGCCACTGAAGCTTTCTTT
- TRBJ2-1 TRBV7-9 - CASSLQASPSYNEQFF TGTGCCAGCAGCTTGCAGGCGTCCCCTTCCTACAATGAGCAGTTCTTC
- TRBJ2-3 TRBV19 TRBD1 CASSIGTGGGTDTQYF TGTGCCAGTAGTATCGGGACAGGAGGGGGAACAGATACGCAGTATTTT
- TRBJ2-2 TRBV5-4 - CASSTAGGGELFF TGTGCCAGCAGCACTGCAGGAGGCGGGGAGCTGTTTTTT
- TRBJ2-5 TRBV7-9 - CASSITGSKETQYF TGTGCCAGCAGCATTACAGGGTCTAAAGAGACCCAGTACTTC
- TRBJ2-2 TRBV21-1 - CASSKTGTNTGELFF TGTGCCAGCAGCAAAACGGGGACGAACACCGGGGAGCTGTTTTTT
few TRBJ2-1 TRBV19 - CASSKGAGPYNEQFF TGTGCCAGTAGTAAGGGAGCGGGTCCTTACAATGAGCAGTTCTTC
few TRBJ1-1 TRBV5-6 - CASSLANFRNTEAFF TGTGCCAGCAGCTTGGCAAACTTTAGGAACACTGAAGCTTTCTTT